Each of the 8 T cell receptor beta chains below was sequenced from the same sample in a study of blood T cell repertoires in COVID-19. The table came from immunoSEQ multiplex PCR; TCRdb's copy has only in-frame clones and leaves some out. The data contain 100,000 to 150,000 clones, 75% to 90% of them singletons. The sequenced sample consisted of peripheral blood. The receptors originated from an elderly woman with COVID-19, enrolled during active disease.

V usage is TRBV7-3 and J usage is TRBJ2-1, with D possibly being TRBD2 (5 bases). CDR1 is SGHTA, CDR2 FQGTGA, per germline. The CDR3 length is 15 residues. Trimming pared 2 bases from V and 7 bases from J, leaving 15 bases between. The CDR3 region is CASSLPSLGSNEQFF. The CDR3 DNA reads as TGTGCCAGCAGCTTACCCTCATTAGGGAGTAATGAGCAGTTCTTC.

V usage is TRBV2 and J usage is TRBJ2-5, with 7 positions matching TRBD1. Germline-derived CDR1 and CDR2 are SNHLY and FYNNEI. The V gene end was trimmed by 8 bases and the J gene end by 5 bases; junction bases not matched to a gene: 8. The CDR3 extends over 13 amino acids. The DNA of the CDR3 is TGTGCCAGCGTAGGGACAGTTTGGGAGACCCAGTACTTC. Translating it yields CASVGTVWETQYF.

V gene TRBV28 combines with J gene TRBJ1-2; tentatively, D is TRBD1 (5 bases). The CDR3 covers 15 residues. Trimming removed 7 bases at V and 11 bases at J, with 26 bases between. Looked up from germline, CDR1 is MDHEN and CDR2 is SYDVKM. The CDR3 DNA reads TGTGCCAGCACTTCCGGGGGTAGTGGGCCCGGTGGTTACACCTTC. Translation gives CASTSGGSGPGGYTF.

V and J are TRBV28 and TRBJ1-2, with TRBD1 matching 12 bases. Germline CDR1 is MDHEN and CDR2 is SYDVKM. Trimming cost V 6 bases and J 3 bases; bases outside gene matches: 5. This CDR3 has 15 amino acids. In DNA, the CDR3 is TGTGCCAGCAGCCGAGGGACAGGGGGCCACTATGGCTACACCTTC. Amino acid sequence: CASSRGTGGHYGYTF.

The J gene is TRBJ1-5, the V gene TRBV6-5; TRBD1 matches 7 bases. The CDR3 runs 13 residues. Germline V gives CDR1 MNHEY, CDR2 SVGAGI. With 10 bases clipped from V and 4 bases from J, the junction kept 7 bases outside the gene matches. The CDR3 region is CATYRGPNQPQHF. CDR3 nucleotides: TGTGCCACTTACAGGGGTCCAAATCAGCCCCAGCATTTT.

The chain links TRBV5-1 to TRBJ2-2; 7 bases are a match to TRBD1. Per germline, CDR1 SGHRS and CDR2 YFSETQ. There are 14 residues in the CDR3. Germline trimming cut 4 bases from V and 4 bases from J; bases unmatched to any gene: 4. The CDR3 DNA is TGCGCCAGCAGCAGGGACAGAACCACCGGGGAGCTGTTTTTT. Translation: CASSRDRTTGELFF.

The V gene is TRBV7-9, the J gene TRBJ2-7; D gene unclear. CDR3 length equals 12 residues. The germline V and J ends were trimmed by 5 bases and 4 bases, with 9 bases remaining between them. The germline CDR1 and CDR2 sequences are SEHNR and FQNEAQ (reference sequence). The CDR3 is CASSLSSYEQYF. CDR3 nucleotide sequence: TGTGCCAGCAGCCTCAGTTCTTACGAGCAGTACTTC.

The rearrangement links TRBV3-1 (or the pseudogene TRBV3-2) to TRBJ2-7; maybe TRBD1 (6 bases). Germline V CDR1 and CDR2: LGHDT, YNNKEL (reference sequence). CDR3 length: 13 residues. Trimming took off 3 bases at V and 5 bases at J, with 11 bases between the two ends. The CDR3: CASSHSAGDEQYF. As DNA, the CDR3 is TGTGCCAGCAGCCATAGCGCAGGGGACGAGCAGTACTTC.